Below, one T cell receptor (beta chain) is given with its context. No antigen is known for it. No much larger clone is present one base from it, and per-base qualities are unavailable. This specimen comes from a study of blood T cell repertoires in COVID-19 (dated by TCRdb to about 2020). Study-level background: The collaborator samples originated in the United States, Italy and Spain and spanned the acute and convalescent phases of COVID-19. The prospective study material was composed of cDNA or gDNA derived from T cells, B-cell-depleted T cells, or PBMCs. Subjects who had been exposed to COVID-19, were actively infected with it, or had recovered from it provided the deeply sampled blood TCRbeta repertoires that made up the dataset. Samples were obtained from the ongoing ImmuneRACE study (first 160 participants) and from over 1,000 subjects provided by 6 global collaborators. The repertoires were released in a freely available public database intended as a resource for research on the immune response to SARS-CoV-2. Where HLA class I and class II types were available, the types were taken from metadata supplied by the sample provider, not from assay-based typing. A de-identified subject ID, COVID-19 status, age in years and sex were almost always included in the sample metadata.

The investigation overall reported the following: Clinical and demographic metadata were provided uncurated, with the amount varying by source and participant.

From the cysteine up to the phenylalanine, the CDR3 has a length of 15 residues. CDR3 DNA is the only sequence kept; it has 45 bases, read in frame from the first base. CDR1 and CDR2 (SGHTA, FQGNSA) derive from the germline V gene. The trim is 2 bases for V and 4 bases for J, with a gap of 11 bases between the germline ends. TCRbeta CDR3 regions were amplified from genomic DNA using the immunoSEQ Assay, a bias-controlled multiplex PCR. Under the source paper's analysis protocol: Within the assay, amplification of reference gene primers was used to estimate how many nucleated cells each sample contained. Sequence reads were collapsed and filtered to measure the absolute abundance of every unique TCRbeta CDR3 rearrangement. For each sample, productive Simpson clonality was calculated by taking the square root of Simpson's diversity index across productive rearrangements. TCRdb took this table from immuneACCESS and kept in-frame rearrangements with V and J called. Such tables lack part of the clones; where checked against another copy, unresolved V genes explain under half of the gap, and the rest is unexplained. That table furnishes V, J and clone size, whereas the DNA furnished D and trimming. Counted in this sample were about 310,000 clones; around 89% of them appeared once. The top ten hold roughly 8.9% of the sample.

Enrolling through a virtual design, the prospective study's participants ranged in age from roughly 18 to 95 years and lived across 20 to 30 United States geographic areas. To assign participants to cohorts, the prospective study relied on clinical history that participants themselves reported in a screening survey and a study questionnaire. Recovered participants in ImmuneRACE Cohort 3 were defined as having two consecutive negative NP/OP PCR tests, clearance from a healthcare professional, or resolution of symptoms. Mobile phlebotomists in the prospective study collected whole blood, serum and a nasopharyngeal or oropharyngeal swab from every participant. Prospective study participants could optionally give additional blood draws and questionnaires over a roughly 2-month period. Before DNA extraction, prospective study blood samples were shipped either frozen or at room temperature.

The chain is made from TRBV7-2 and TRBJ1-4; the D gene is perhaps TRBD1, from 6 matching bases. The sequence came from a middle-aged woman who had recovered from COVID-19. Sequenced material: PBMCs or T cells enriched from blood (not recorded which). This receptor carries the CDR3 CASSLNPGVNEKLFF. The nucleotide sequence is TGTGCCAGCAGCTTAAATCCAGGGGTTAATGAAAAACTGTTTTTT. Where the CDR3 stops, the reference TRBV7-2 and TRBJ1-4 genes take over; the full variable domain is GAGVSQSPSNKVTEKGKDVELRCDPISGHTALYWYRQSLGQGLEFLIYFQGNSAPDKSGLPSDRFSAERTGGSVSTLTIQRTQQEDSAVYLCASSLNPGVNEKLFFGSGTQLSVL.